The 25 T cell receptor beta chains below were found in one sample sequenced in a study of neurological immune-mediated disorders. TCRdb fed the 5' RACE reads into MiXCR, producing one record per CDR3 protein. The sample gives 75,000 to 80,000 distinct CDR3 sequences, around 4.6% of which show up once; 2% to 2.5% is in the top ten. The sequenced sample consisted of PBMCs. The receptors here all came from a woman in her thirties with multiple sclerosis.

This clonotype was seen ten or more times. The chain has TRBV3-1 and TRBJ2-5; 7 nucleotides match TRBD2. The CDR3 extends over 13 amino acids. With V trimmed by 4 bases and J by 3 bases, 2 bases remained unmatched. Germline CDR1 LGHDT, CDR2 YNNKEL (reference sequence). CDR3 loop: CASSRGGEETQYF. The DNA of the CDR3 is TGTGCCAGCAGCCGTGGGGGGGAAGAGACCCAGTACTTC.

This clonotype occurred many times. This chain connects TRBV9 to TRBJ2-7; D gene ambiguous. The V end was cut by 8 bases, the J end by 3 bases, with 15 bases between. Germline CDR1 and CDR2: SGDLS and YYNGEE. The CDR3 consists of 13 residues. The CDR3 nucleotides read TGTGCCAGTTATGCAGCCCGATGCTACGAGCAGTACGTC. This codes for CASYAARCYEQYV.

This clonotype was counted at least ten times. The chain uses TRBV6-1 and TRBJ2-5; 7 bases match TRBD1. This CDR3 has 15 amino acids. CDR1 is MNHNS and CDR2 is SASEGT in the germline V gene. The junction had 7 bases not matched to a gene; V was cut back by 1 base and J by 5 bases. Here the CDR3 DNA reads TGTGCCAGCAGTGAAGATCCCAGGGGGTGGGAGACCCAGTACTTC. The encoded protein is CASSEDPRGWETQYF.

In its sample, this clonotype was seen many times. V gene TRBV3-1 combines with J gene TRBJ1-3; no reliable D call. The ends were cut back, 4 bases at V and 0 bases at J, with 13 bases in the middle. The CDR3 has 16 amino acids. The V gene's germline CDR1 is LGHDT and CDR2 YNNKEL (reference sequence). The CDR3 sequence is CASSPSRASSGNTIYF. The CDR3 bases are TGTGCCAGCAGCCCTAGTAGGGCCTCCTCTGGAAACACCATATATTTT. Together with reference TRBV3-1 and TRBJ1-3, the CDR3 gives the full variable domain: DTAVSQTPKYLVTQMGNDKSIKCEQNLGHDTMYWYKQDSKKFLKIMFSYNNKELIINETVPNRFSPKSPDKAHLNLHINSLELGDSAVYFCASSPSRASSGNTIYFGEGSWLTVV.

This clonotype showed up many times. The chain links TRBV9 to TRBJ2-5; the D gene is possibly TRBD2 (5 bases). This CDR3 contains 15 residues. Germline values: CDR1 SGDLS, CDR2 YYNGEE. The germline V and J ends were trimmed by 0 bases and 5 bases, with 14 bases remaining between them. CDR3 in amino acids: CASSVGPQSGETQYF. DNA for the CDR3: TGTGCCAGCAGCGTAGGCCCCCAGTCGGGGGAGACCCAGTACTTC.

This clonotype was counted ten times or more. The rearrangement joins TRBV5-1 to TRBJ2-5, with D perhaps given as TRBD1 or TRBD2 (5 bases each). The V end lost 6 bases, the J end lost 2 bases, and 14 bases lay between the germline ends. The germline V gene has CDR1 SGHRS and CDR2 YFSETQ. This CDR3 contains 14 residues. The CDR3 DNA reads TGCGCCAGCAAGAGGGCTGGACAACAAGAGACCCAGTACTTC. This translates into CASKRAGQQETQYF.

This clonotype was detected only a few times. The V and J genes are TRBV2 and TRBJ2-1, with a possible D match to TRBD1 (6 bases). Trimming took off 7 bases at V and 6 bases at J, with 10 bases between the two ends. This CDR3 is 12 amino acids long. Germline V gene data show CDR1 as SNHLY and CDR2 as FYNNEI. The CDR3 is CASNYRVNEQFF. The DNA for the CDR3 is TGTGCCAGCAATTACAGGGTCAATGAGCAGTTCTTC.

The V and J genes are TRBV20-1 and TRBJ1-2; TRBD1 might be the D (6 bases). Germline-derived CDR1 and CDR2 are DFQATT and SNEGSKA (reference sequence). The CDR3 consists of 13 residues. V dropped 6 bases and J dropped 4 bases, with 15 bases sitting between them. The CDR3 here is CSAEGWGAYGYTF. The DNA of the CDR3 is TGCAGTGCCGAAGGTTGGGGGGCCTATGGCTACACCTTC.

This clonotype was seen many times. V is TRBV6-2 or TRBV6-3 and J is TRBJ2-3, with 11 bases lining up with TRBD2. The J segment lost 8 bases and the V segment lost 2 bases, leaving 9 bases of the junction unmatched. Per germline, CDR1 MNHEY and CDR2 SVGEGT. The CDR3 has 16 residues. The CDR3 reads CASSYAGLAAPSTQYF. The CDR3 DNA is TGTGCCAGCAGTTACGCGGGACTAGCGGCTCCATCTACGCAGTATTTT.

This clonotype was recorded many times. The chain employs TRBV7-6 and TRBJ2-3; TRBD2 matches 7 bases. CDR1 and CDR2 from the germline V gene are SGHVS and FNYEAQ. The ends lost 0 bases at V and 0 bases at J; junction bases unmatched: 0. The CDR3 runs 15 residues. The CDR3: CASSLAGGSTDTQYF. The CDR3 nucleotides are TGTGCCAGCAGCTTAGCGGGGGGGAGCACAGATACGCAGTATTTT.

This clonotype was detected only a few times. The chain couples TRBV2 to TRBJ2-3, with D possibly being TRBD1 (6 bases). There are 15 residues in the CDR3. V shed 0 bases and J shed 3 bases, with 10 bases lying between them. The germline CDR1 and CDR2 sequences are SNHLY and FYNNEI. CDR3 in amino acids: CASSEAWTVTDTQYF. CDR3 coding DNA: TGTGCCAGCAGTGAAGCTTGGACAGTGACAGATACGCAGTATTTT.

This clonotype was seen at least ten times. The chain recombines TRBV5-1 with TRBJ2-7; D unclear. With 1 base removed from V and 0 bases from J, the gap between germline ends came to 11 bases. The CDR3 has 15 amino acids. The germline CDR1 and CDR2 sequences are SGHRS and YFSETQ. The CDR3 DNA sequence: TGCGCCAGCAGCTTGATACCGGGCGCCTCCTACGAGCAGTACTTC. Protein: CASSLIPGASYEQYF.

The rearrangement links TRBV5-1 to TRBJ1-2; 8 bases align to TRBD1. The length of the CDR3 is 14 residues. Germline-derived CDR1 and CDR2 are SGHRS and YFSETQ. The V and J ends lost 1 base and 8 bases, in that order; junction bases with no gene match: 7. CDR3 region: CASSLKTGEFGYTF. Here the CDR3 DNA reads TGCGCCAGCAGCTTGAAGACAGGGGAGTTCGGCTACACCTTC.

This clonotype has at least ten counts. CDR3 in amino acids: CSASRRPGDAYTF. In DNA form, the CDR3 reads TGCAGTGCTAGCAGACGGCCGGGAGATGCCTACACCTTC. This rearrangement joins TRBV20-1 to TRBJ1-2; the D is unclear. Trimming pared 3 bases from V and 10 bases from J, leaving 18 bases between. This CDR3 comprises 13 residues. Germline assignment: CDR1 DFQATT and CDR2 SNEGSKA (reference sequence).

On this clonotype: The junction departs from the called germline gene at one end, perhaps through a read error. This rearrangement joins TRBV6-6 to TRBJ1-3, with D hard to call. The V gene's germline CDR1 is MNHNY and CDR2 SVGAGI (reference sequence). This CDR3 region has 17 residues. The CDR3 sequence: CASSPYGPASSRKTIYF. The CDR3 DNA is TGTGCCAGCAGTCCTTACGGACCGGCGAGCTCTAGAAAAACCATATATTTT.

This clonotype was found many times. The rearrangement joins TRBV20-1 to TRBJ2-1; 7 nucleotides match TRBD2. Germline assignment: CDR1 DFQATT and CDR2 SNEGSKA (reference sequence). The CDR3 spans 15 residues. V lost 1 base and J lost 0; bases outside the gene matches: 3. CDR3 DNA: TGCAGTGCTAGAGGGCTAGCGGTCTCCTACAATGAGCAGTTCTTC. Translation gives CSARGLAVSYNEQFF.

As for this clonotype: A much larger clone differs from this one at a single base, so this may be a read error. CDR3 protein: CATSLAGQGGQETQYF. The CDR3 bases are TGTGCCACCTCACTGGCGGGACAGGGAGGCCAAGAGACCCAGTACTTC. The V call is TRBV10-3, the J call TRBJ2-5, with 9 bases that match TRBD1. V dropped 10 bases and J dropped 1; count of bases not matched to a gene: 13. Germline CDR1 and CDR2: ENHRY and SYGVKD. This CDR3 comprises 16 residues.

This clonotype was observed at least ten times. The chain has TRBV10-2 and TRBJ1-1; D is uncertain. This CDR3 comprises 13 residues. Trimming shortened V by 6 bases and J by 1 base, and 9 bases separated the two germline ends. Germline CDR1 and CDR2: WSHSY and SAAADI. The chain's CDR3 is CASSVFTNTEAFF. The CDR3 DNA sequence: TGCGCCAGCAGCGTGTTCACGAACACTGAAGCTTTCTTT.

At least ten counts were recorded for this clonotype. The chain joins TRBV18 to TRBJ2-1, with D unclear. Trimming took 1 base from V and 1 from J, leaving 2 bases between them. Per the germline V gene, CDR1 is KGHSH and CDR2 is LQKENI. CDR3 length equals 13 residues. The CDR3 DNA sequence: TGTGCCAGCTCACCACAATCCTACAATGAGCAGTTCTTC. Protein sequence: CASSPQSYNEQFF. Together with reference TRBV18 and TRBJ2-1, the CDR3 gives the full variable domain: NAGVMQNPRHLVRRRGQEARLRCSPMKGHSHVYWYRQLPEEGLKFMVYLQKENIIDESGMPKERFSAEFPKEGPSILRIQQVVRGDSAAYFCASSPQSYNEQFFGPGTRLTVL.

The table lists this clonotype with many counts. J is TRBJ1-2 and V is TRBV20-1; the D gene is possibly TRBD1 (5 bases). V gave up 0 bases and J gave up 6 bases, with 11 bases separating them. The CDR3 totals 13 residues. CDR1 and CDR2 (germline): DFQATT, SNEGSKA (reference sequence). The DNA for the CDR3 is TGCAGTGCTAGAGATCGGGCGGGGGATGGCTACACCTTC. Protein sequence: CSARDRAGDGYTF.

This clonotype has at least ten counts. This chain connects TRBV20-1 to TRBJ2-1; weak D call: TRBD2 (5 bases). This CDR3 spans 15 amino acids. Between the trimmed V and J ends, which lost 2 bases and 6 bases, there was a span of 17 bases. Germline CDR1 reads DFQATT; CDR2 reads SNEGSKA (reference sequence). In DNA, the CDR3 is TGCAGTGCTAGACCTCGGATATCTAGCCTCAATGAGCAGTTCTTC. Its translation: CSARPRISSLNEQFF.

The sample holds many counts of this clonotype. The genes are TRBV20-1 and TRBJ2-3; 9 nucleotides align to TRBD1. Trimming cost V 1 base and J 2 bases; bases outside gene matches: 4. The length of the CDR3 is 15 residues. CDR1 is DFQATT and CDR2 is SNEGSKA in the germline V gene (reference sequence). The DNA for the CDR3 is TGCAGTGCTAGAGGAGACAGGGGGGTCACAGATACGCAGTATTTT. Amino acids: CSARGDRGVTDTQYF.

This clonotype was seen repeatedly, ten times or more. The gene calls are TRBV7-2 and TRBJ2-1, with D maybe TRBD1 (5 bases). The CDR3 contains 14 residues. The germline V gene encodes CDR1 SGHTA and CDR2 FQGNSA. V lost 1 base and J lost 3, with 7 bases in between. The CDR3 loop is CASSLDRNYNEQFF. CDR3 sequence (DNA): TGTGCCAGCAGCTTAGACAGGAACTACAATGAGCAGTTCTTC.

This clonotype was seen many times. The chain links TRBV5-1 to TRBJ2-3; 13 bases are a match to TRBD2. The trim removed 4 bases at V and 4 bases at J, leaving 6 bases unmatched. Per the germline V gene, CDR1 is SGHRS and CDR2 is YFSETQ. This CDR3 has 16 residues. CDR3 loop: CASSTRLAGGSDTQYF. CDR3 nucleotide sequence: TGCGCCAGCAGCACCAGACTAGCGGGAGGATCAGATACGCAGTATTTT.

At least ten counts were recorded for this clonotype. V gene TRBV20-1 combines with J gene TRBJ2-1; 10 nucleotides match TRBD2. CDR3 length: 16 residues. V was pared by 2 bases and J by 4 bases, with 8 bases of the junction left unmatched. Germline CDR1 DFQATT, CDR2 SNEGSKA (reference sequence). The CDR3 bases are TGCAGTGCTAGACCCTCTCTAGCGGGGGTATACAATGAGCAGTTCTTC. Protein: CSARPSLAGVYNEQFF.